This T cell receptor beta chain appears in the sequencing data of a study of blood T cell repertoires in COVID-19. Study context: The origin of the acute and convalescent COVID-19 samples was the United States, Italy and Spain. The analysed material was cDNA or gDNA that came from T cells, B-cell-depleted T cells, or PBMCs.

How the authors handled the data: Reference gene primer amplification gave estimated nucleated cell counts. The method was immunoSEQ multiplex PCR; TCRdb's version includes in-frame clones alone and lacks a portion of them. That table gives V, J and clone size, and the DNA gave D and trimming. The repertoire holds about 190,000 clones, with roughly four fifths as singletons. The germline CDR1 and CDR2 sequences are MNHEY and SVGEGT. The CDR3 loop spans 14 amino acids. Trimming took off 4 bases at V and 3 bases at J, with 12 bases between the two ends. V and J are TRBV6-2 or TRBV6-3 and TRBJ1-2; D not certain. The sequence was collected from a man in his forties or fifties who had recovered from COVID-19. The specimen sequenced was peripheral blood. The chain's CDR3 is CASSSSGIYYGYTF. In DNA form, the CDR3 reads TGTGCCAGCAGTTCGAGCGGTATATACTATGGCTACACCTTC.